The clone carrying this T cell receptor (beta chain) was picked up many times. Noted time point: before trial treatment. As their treatment, donors received nivolumab, ipilimumab, aspirin, low-dose cyclophosphamide and low-dose radiotherapy. The data were taken from a study of low-dose radiotherapy and immunotherapy resistance in tumors. In the study overall: Patients received 300 mg of oral aspirin each day across four cycles, commencing on cycle 1 day 1.

With a V-primer adapter and a constant-region primer, TCRs were amplified for roughly 21 PCR cycles. By in vitro transcription, the isolated mRNA was amplified. A single record per CDR3 protein comes from TCRdb applying MiXCR to the reads. This table holds tens of thousands of distinct CDR3 sequences, approximately 10% found once. V lost 10 bases, J lost 2 bases, and 7 bases stayed unmatched. The CDR3 sequence is 14 residues long. Looked up from germline, CDR1 is SNHLY and CDR2 is FYNNEI. The specimen comprised PBMCs, sampled before treatment. The clonotype originates from a female donor with ovarian cancer. The genes are TRBV2 and TRBJ2-3; TRBD1 matches at 9 bases. CDR3 protein: CAIIRDRVTDTQYF. The CDR3 DNA reads as TGTGCCATCATCCGGGACAGGGTCACAGATACGCAGTATTTT.